The 10 T cell receptor beta chains given below trace back to one sample, sequenced in a study of CD8 T cells in ankylosing spondylitis. Their antigen targets remain unknown. Study-wide results and limits: Seemingly distinctive of ankylosing spondylitis blood was a TCR beta motif formed by eight highly homologous variants.

TCRdb re-derived calls from the 5' RACE reads in MiXCR, one entry per CDR3 protein. Counted here are more than 650,000 distinct CDR3 sequences, 12% occurring once; the ten biggest clones make up approximately 0.5%. The sample consisted of blood, either unsorted or a sorted T cell fraction (not recorded which). The origin of the receptors is a male donor with ankylosing spondylitis.

This clonotype was found a few times. The V gene is TRBV5-6, the J gene TRBJ2-3; TRBD1 agrees at 8 bases. V was pared by 1 base and J by 3 bases, with 13 bases of the junction left unmatched. From germline, CDR1 is SGHDT and CDR2 YYEEEE. CDR3 size: 18 residues. CDR3 sequence reads: CASSLLDRAFFGTDTQYF. DNA of the CDR3: TGTGCCAGCAGCTTGCTGGACAGGGCCTTTTTTGGGACAGATACGCAGTATTTT.

This clonotype was seen more than once but under ten times. The genes are TRBV7-2 and TRBJ1-5; 10 bases are a match to TRBD1. The CDR3 spans 15 residues. Germline V gives CDR1 SGHTA, CDR2 FQGNSA. The ends lost 4 bases at V and 6 bases at J; junction bases unmatched: 6. In DNA form, the CDR3 reads TGTGCCAGCAGCTCACCGACAGGGGGCAGTCAGCCCCAGCATTTT. It codes for CASSSPTGGSQPQHF.

This clonotype was counted ten times or more. The rearrangement uses TRBV5-6 and TRBJ1-6, with 8 positions matching TRBD1. V shed 2 bases, J shed 9 bases, and the junction held 4 bases outside the gene matches. Germline V gives CDR1 SGHDT, CDR2 YYEEEE. CDR3 size: 14 residues. The chain's CDR3 is CASSFGQGGSPLHF. Written as DNA, the CDR3 is TGTGCCAGCAGCTTCGGACAGGGCGGTTCACCCCTCCACTTT.

This clonotype has more than one count but fewer than ten. The chain uses TRBV11-2 and TRBJ2-4; D call uncertain. The CDR3 sequence is 15 residues long. Trimming stripped 4 bases from V and 0 bases from J, with 10 bases between. Germline V gene sequence: CDR1 SGHAT, CDR2 FQNNGV. The CDR3 DNA sequence: TGTGCCAGCAGCTATGGCGGTCTAGCCAAAAACATTCAGTACTTC. This gives the protein CASSYGGLAKNIQYF.

CDR3 sequence: CASSTAGALILYEQYF. CDR3 DNA sequence: TGTGCCAGCAGTACAGCGGGGGCCCTCATCCTGTACGAGCAGTACTTC. V usage is TRBV12-3 or TRBV12-4 and J usage is TRBJ2-7, with 8 nucleotides matching TRBD2. After removal of 5 bases from V and 4 bases from J, the junction contained 13 bases not matched to a gene. This CDR3 contains 16 residues.

This chain uses TRBV21-1 with TRBJ2-7. TRBV21-1 is marked as a pseudogene. The CDR3 covers 16 residues. In DNA form, the CDR3 reads TGTGCCAGCGAAGACACAAAGTTTGGGTGCTCCTACGAGCAGTACTTC. Translating gives CASEDTKFGCSYEQYF.

This clonotype was observed many times. The rearrangement joins TRBV29-1 to TRBJ1-3; the match to TRBD1 covers 8 bases. CDR3 length: 14 amino acids. Germline V lookup: CDR1 SQVTM, CDR2 ANQGSEA. The V segment lost 6 bases and the J segment 2 bases; nucleotides outside the gene matches: 6. The CDR3 coding sequence is TGCAGCGTCACCCAGGGGGCAGCTGGAAACACCATATATTTT. Its protein is CSVTQGAAGNTIYF. The full variable domain, completed using reference TRBV29-1 and TRBJ1-3, is SAVISQKPSRDICQRGTSLTIQCQVDSQVTMMFWYRQQPGQSLTLIATANQGSEATYESGFVIDKFPISRPNLTFSTLTVSNMSPEDSSIYLCSVTQGAAGNTIYFGEGSWLTVV.

This clonotype was recorded a few times. The chain uses TRBV12-3 or TRBV12-4 and TRBJ2-3; D is unclear. V dropped 3 bases and J dropped 4 bases, with 11 bases sitting between them. The CDR3 is 14 residues long. The CDR3 bases are TGTGCCAGCAGTTTTGCCCTTAGGCCAGATACGCAGTATTTT. It translates to CASSFALRPDTQYF.

There are many counts of this clonotype. This sequence joins TRBV15 and TRBJ1-4; no clear D gene. Trimming took 5 bases from V and 5 from J, leaving 9 bases between them. This CDR3 spans 13 amino acids. Germline assignment: CDR1 LNHNV and CDR2 YYDKDF (reference sequence). CDR3 DNA: TGTGCCACCAGCCCGCGGCCGAATGAAAAACTGTTTTTT. Its translation is CATSPRPNEKLFF.

This clonotype was recorded many times. The V and J genes are TRBV7-2 and TRBJ1-5; maybe TRBD1 (5 bases). Germline-derived CDR1 and CDR2 are SGHTA and FQGNSA. This CDR3 is built from 14 residues. Trimming took 2 bases from V and 7 from J, leaving 12 bases between them. In nucleotides, the CDR3 is TGTGCCAGCAGCTTATGGGGGTCAAACCAGCCCCAGCATTTT. Translation gives CASSLWGSNQPQHF.